A single sample is the source of the 24 T cell receptor beta chains below, sequenced in a study of T cells in Graves' hyperthyroidism and ophthalmopathy. TCR beta CDR3 regions were amplified from RNA. RT-PCR in the first round (using the HTBI primer set) targeted the TCR CDR3. TCRdb fed the multiplex PCR reads into MiXCR, producing one record per CDR3 protein. The table includes roughly 710,000 distinct CDR3 sequences, 35% detected once. The sequenced material came from blood. The receptors come from a woman aged 40-49 years with Graves' hyperthyroidism.

With respect to this clonotype: This could be a read error, since a much larger clone is one nucleotide away. The rearrangement links TRBV7-9 to TRBJ2-7; D may be TRBD2 (6 bases). Germline V lookup: CDR1 SEHNR, CDR2 FQNEAQ (reference sequence). The CDR3 loop spans 15 amino acids. Trimming pared 0 bases from V and 4 bases from J, leaving 13 bases between. The CDR3 DNA sequence: TGTGCCAGCAGCTTAGCCGGGACTTGGGAGTACGAGCAGTACTTC. Amino acids: CASSLAGTWEYEQYF.

The J gene is TRBJ2-7, the V gene TRBV7-2, with 7 bases aligning to TRBD1. CDR3 size: 16 residues. Germline trimming cut 4 bases from V and 0 bases from J; bases unmatched to any gene: 9. Germline CDR1 is SGHTA and CDR2 is FQGNSA. The chain's CDR3 is CASSSYRDRGSYEQYF. CDR3 nucleotides: TGTGCCAGCAGCTCATACCGGGACAGAGGCTCCTACGAGCAGTACTTC.

The sample holds many counts of this clonotype. V usage is TRBV10-3 and J usage is TRBJ1-6; 9 bases line up with TRBD1. V lost 9 bases and J lost 6; bases outside the gene matches: 15. Germline V gene lookup returns CDR1 ENHRY and CDR2 SYGVKD. The CDR3 is made up of 17 amino acids. CDR3: CAIRRGQGSWANSPLHF. CDR3 bases: TGTGCCATTCGCCGAGGACAGGGGAGTTGGGCTAATTCACCCCTCCACTTT.

V and J are TRBV5-1 and TRBJ1-1; D call uncertain. There are 13 residues in the CDR3. Germline CDR1 and CDR2: SGHRS and YFSETQ. V was pared by 4 bases and J by 5 bases, with 12 bases between. The CDR3 DNA sequence: TGCGCCAGCAGCGACTCACGAACGACTGAAGCTTTCTTT. It codes for CASSDSRTTEAFF.

In the case of this clonotype: This sequence may be a read error, since a much larger clone differs from it by one base. The chain carries TRBV19 and TRBJ1-5; D gene uncertain. V was clipped by 4 bases and J by 8 bases, with 18 bases between them. The CDR3 length is 15 residues. The germline V gene has CDR1 LNHDA and CDR2 SQIVND (reference sequence). The CDR3 loop is CASSRPMVPREPQHF. CDR3 nucleotides: TGTGCCAGTAGTAGACCTATGGTCCCAAGGGAGCCCCAGCATTTT.

This clonotype was seen a few times. The genes are TRBV5-1 and TRBJ1-2, with D tentatively TRBD1 (5 bases). The V gene's germline CDR1 is SGHRS and CDR2 YFSETQ. Trimming removed 2 bases from V and 2 bases from J, with 16 bases in between. The CDR3 consists of 16 residues. CDR3 protein: CASSFNPQGRNYGYTF. The CDR3 DNA reads as TGCGCCAGCAGCTTTAATCCGCAGGGCCGGAACTATGGCTACACCTTC.

This clonotype has ten or more counts. The rearrangement joins TRBV2 to TRBJ1-1, with D possibly being TRBD1 (6 bases). The germline V gene has CDR1 SNHLY and CDR2 FYNNEI. V lost 2 bases to trimming and J lost 2 bases, with 9 bases between them. The length of the CDR3 is 14 residues. The CDR3 region is CASSELGGNTEAFF. CDR3 DNA sequence: TGTGCCAGCAGTGAACTAGGGGGAAACACTGAAGCTTTCTTT. The full variable domain, with the rest looked up from reference TRBV2 and TRBJ1-1, is EPEVTQTPSHQVTQMGQEVILRCVPISNHLYFYWYRQILGQKVEFLVSFYNNEISEKSEIFDDQFSVERPDGSNFTLKIRSTKLEDSAMYFCASSELGGNTEAFFGQGTRLTVV.

This clonotype was seen only once. The chain has TRBV5-1 and TRBJ1-1; D may be TRBD1 (6 bases). The CDR3 sequence is 16 residues long. Germline loops: CDR1 SGHRS, CDR2 YFSETQ. V shed 4 bases and J shed 8 bases, with 24 bases lying between them. The CDR3 coding sequence is TGCGCCAGCAGCCCCCAATGGACACGGGGGCGCCCCGAAGCTTTCTTT. Amino acids: CASSPQWTRGRPEAFF.

This clonotype turned up a few times. V usage is TRBV20-1 and J usage is TRBJ1-1; no clear D. Germline assignment: CDR1 DFQATT and CDR2 SNEGSKA (reference sequence). There are 13 residues in the CDR3. Trimming took 4 bases from V and 2 from J, leaving 11 bases between them. The CDR3 spells CSAIPTVNTEAFF. The CDR3 DNA is TGCAGTGCTATACCTACAGTTAACACTGAAGCTTTCTTT.

This clonotype was observed many times. The rearrangement links TRBV20-1 to TRBJ1-5; maybe TRBD1 (6 bases). This CDR3 contains 15 residues. The V gene's germline CDR1 is DFQATT and CDR2 SNEGSKA (reference sequence). V lost 4 bases and J 2 bases, leaving 15 bases between the germline ends. CDR3 sequence reads: CSANRGGSRNQPQHF. CDR3 nucleotide sequence: TGCAGTGCTAATCGAGGGGGGAGTCGCAATCAGCCCCAGCATTTT.

The chain combines TRBV6-5 with TRBJ2-6; D remains unclear. Germline V gene sequence: CDR1 MNHEY, CDR2 SVGAGI. Trimming removed 4 bases at V and 0 bases at J, with 10 bases between. The CDR3 has 16 residues. The DNA of the CDR3 is TGTGCCAGCAGTTTAAATGACCACTCTGGGGCCAACGTCCTGACTTTC. This translates into CASSLNDHSGANVLTF.

This clonotype was seen many times. CDR3 residues: CAIRQQRDEKLFF. CDR3 in DNA: TGTGCCATACGACAGCAACGGGATGAAAAACTGTTTTTT. The J gene is TRBJ1-4, the V gene TRBV10-3; a possible D gene is TRBD1 (5 bases). V lost 9 bases and J lost 6, with 14 bases in between. CDR1 is ENHRY and CDR2 is SYGVKD in the germline V gene. CDR3 size: 13 residues.

The chain combines TRBV6-1 with TRBJ1-5; a weak D match, TRBD1 (5 bases). Germline-derived CDR1 and CDR2 are MNHNS and SASEGT. Trimming left V 8 bases short and J 5 bases short, with 19 bases between. This CDR3 spans 15 amino acids. The CDR3 reads CASHEPGQGHQPQHF. The CDR3 bases are TGTGCCAGCCACGAGCCAGGGCAGGGTCATCAGCCCCAGCATTTT.

This rearrangement joins TRBV29-1 to TRBJ1-1; D gene unclear. V lost 5 bases and J lost 10, with 14 bases in between. The CDR3 sequence is 11 residues long. CDR1 and CDR2 (germline): SQVTM, ANQGSEA. The CDR3 protein is CSVSPPVGAFF. Here the CDR3 DNA reads TGCAGCGTTTCTCCTCCCGTTGGAGCTTTCTTT.

The chain uses TRBV29-1 and TRBJ1-1, with unresolved D. Germline lookup yields CDR1 SQVTM and CDR2 ANQGSEA. Trimming removed 4 bases at V and 0 bases at J, with 18 bases between. CDR3 length equals 16 residues. The CDR3: CSVGGETNEMNTEAFF. The DNA of the CDR3 is TGCAGCGTTGGTGGAGAGACCAATGAGATGAACACTGAAGCTTTCTTT.

This clonotype came up many times. The genes are TRBV29-1 and TRBJ2-2; 7 bases map to TRBD2. The CDR3 consists of 14 residues. Germline-derived CDR1 and CDR2 are SQVTM and ANQGSEA. V lost 3 bases and J lost 7; bases outside the gene matches: 8. The CDR3 coding sequence is TGCAGCGTTGAGGGTCAGGGAGGGGTCGGGGAGCTGTTTTTT. Amino acid sequence: CSVEGQGGVGELFF.

Concerning this clonotype itself: With a much larger clone just one base away, this may be a read error. This chain connects TRBV7-8 to TRBJ1-1; 7 bases line up with TRBD1. The V gene's germline CDR1 is SGHVS and CDR2 FQNEAQ. V shed 4 bases and J 1 base; nucleotides not matched to a gene: 3. The CDR3 length is 14 residues. The CDR3 loop reads CASSSDRRNTEAFF. The CDR3 DNA reads as TGTGCCAGCAGCTCGGACAGGCGGAACACTGAAGCTTTCTTT.

The chain links TRBV6-4 to TRBJ1-4; D might be TRBD1 (6 bases). This CDR3 has 14 amino acids. Trimming pared 5 bases from V and 7 bases from J, leaving 14 bases between. Germline lookup yields CDR1 MRHNA and CDR2 SNTAGT. The CDR3 sequence: CASSKQGSIEKLFF. For the CDR3, the DNA is TGTGCCAGCAGTAAACAGGGTTCTATTGAAAAACTGTTTTTT.

This clonotype was counted only a few times. Its ends do not fully match the called genes, so a read error is possible. V gene TRBV12-3 or TRBV12-4 combines with J gene TRBJ2-7, with TRBD2 matching over 10 bases. The CDR3 sequence is 14 residues long. The CDR3 DNA sequence: TGTGCCAGCAGTTCTAGCGGGAGCTCCGACGAGCAGTACTTC. It codes for CASSSSGSSDEQYF.

This clonotype was found many times. The chain employs TRBV20-1 and TRBJ2-5; TRBD1 matches 7 bases. Germline CDR1 DFQATT, CDR2 SNEGSKA (reference sequence). With 3 bases clipped from V and 1 base from J, the junction kept 2 bases outside the gene matches. CDR3 size: 13 residues. The CDR3 is CSARAGGQETQYF. DNA of the CDR3: TGCAGTGCTAGGGCAGGGGGCCAAGAGACCCAGTACTTC.

The rearrangement joins TRBV29-1 to TRBJ1-1; D may be TRBD1 (5 bases). The germline V and J ends were trimmed by 6 bases and 1 base, with 12 bases remaining between them. Germline lookup yields CDR1 SQVTM and CDR2 ANQGSEA. The CDR3 length is 13 residues. The CDR3 sequence is CSVKLTENTEAFF. The DNA of the CDR3 is TGCAGCGTGAAACTGACAGAGAACACTGAAGCTTTCTTT.

This clonotype was counted ten times or more. The chain has TRBV12-3 or TRBV12-4 and TRBJ1-2; no reliable D call. Trimming took 1 base from V and 2 from J, leaving 11 bases between them. The CDR3 length is 15 residues. The CDR3 loop reads CASSLVGIRNYGYTF. The CDR3 DNA reads as TGTGCCAGCAGTTTAGTGGGAATCAGGAACTATGGCTACACCTTC.

Worth noting for this clonotype: This may be a read error, as it is one base from a much larger clone. The rearrangement joins TRBV29-1 to TRBJ1-1; the D gene is possibly TRBD1 (6 bases). Germline CDR1 SQVTM, CDR2 ANQGSEA. V lost 5 bases and J lost 6, with 13 bases in between. The CDR3 runs 12 residues. DNA of the CDR3: TGCAGCGTTAGCAGGGGTTTCGCTGAAGCTTTCTTT. Translated, it gives CSVSRGFAEAFF.

Remarks on this clonotype: Just one base apart from a much larger clone, this may be a read error. V usage is TRBV29-1 and J usage is TRBJ1-4, with no clear D. The germline CDR1 and CDR2 sequences are SQVTM and ANQGSEA. This CDR3 comprises 10 residues. CDR3 DNA: TGCAGCGTTGCCCAGAATGAACTGCTTTTT. This codes for CSVAQNELLF.